This T cell receptor (beta chain) was documented in a study of blood T cell repertoires in COVID-19. CDR3 size: 14 residues. V dropped 0 bases and J dropped 11; count of bases not matched to a gene: 6. From germline, CDR1 is SGHTA and CDR2 FQGNSA. Original handling: Scientists estimated how many nucleated cells there were by amplifying reference gene primers. TCRdb's copy holds only in-frame clones and misses some; the assay was immunoSEQ multiplex PCR. D and trimming were read from the DNA, whereas the V and J calls and clone size are those reported in that table. Of approximately 210,000 clones listed, more than 80% are singletons.

Sequenced input: peripheral blood. This chain uses TRBV7-2 with TRBJ2-5; 10 nucleotides agree with TRBD2. The sequence derives from a man aged 25-40 years who had recovered from COVID-19. The CDR3 protein is CASSLAASGGSQYF. CDR3 nucleotides: TGTGCCAGCAGCTTAGCGGCTAGCGGGGGTTCACAGTACTTC. The complete variable domain, with remaining parts taken from reference TRBV7-2 and TRBJ2-5, reads GAGVSQSPSNKVTEKGKDVELRCDPISGHTALYWYRQSLGQGLEFLIYFQGNSAPDKSGLPSDRFSAERTGGSVSTLTIQRTQQEDSAVYLCASSLAASGGSQYFGPGTRLLVL.